Listed below are T cell receptor beta chains from one sample, sequenced in a study of Ad26.COV2.S vaccination and SARS-CoV-2 variants. The table came from immunoSEQ multiplex PCR; TCRdb's copy has only in-frame clones and leaves some out. The table lists about 480,000 clones, around 88% of them singletons, with around 13% in the top ten. Source: peripheral blood, taken in a trial of Ad26.COV2.S vaccine versus placebo. All receptors derive from a person between 18 and 65 years old who received the Ad26.COV2.S COVID-19 vaccine or a placebo. Both conserved end residues are part of each CDR3. The D gene is left open where the match is weak. The size field is filled for only some rows; it gives once, few, many or a size class.

clone_size j_call cdr3_length d_call v_call cdr3_aa cdr3_nt
- TRBJ1-6 14 - TRBV2 CASSESGVGSPLHF TGTGCCAGCAGTGAATCCGGCGTTGGCTCACCCCTCCACTTT
- TRBJ1-3 15 - TRBV3-1/TRBV3-2 CVSSQGLHSGNTIYF TGTGTCAGCAGCCAAGGACTGCACTCTGGAAACACCATATATTTT
once TRBJ2-7 15 TRBD1 TRBV6-5 CASSYSSGQGTEQYF TGTGCCAGCAGTTACTCTTCAGGACAGGGTACCGAGCAGTACTTC
- TRBJ1-2 15 - TRBV15 CATSRGTSLNYGYTF TGTGCCACCAGCAGAGGAACATCACTTAACTATGGCTACACCTTC
- TRBJ2-1 17 - TRBV15 CATTTVEGTSYYNEQFF TGTGCCACCACTACTGTCGAGGGGACGTCATACTACAATGAGCAGTTCTTC
- TRBJ2-7 14 TRBD1 TRBV28 CASTEDRTPYEQYF TGTGCCAGCACCGAGGACAGGACCCCCTACGAGCAGTACTTC
- TRBJ1-1 13 - TRBV2 CARRVGENTEAFF TGTGCCAGACGGGTGGGGGAGAACACTGAAGCTTTCTTT
- TRBJ2-7 13 - TRBV28 CASSFIDAYEQYF TGTGCCAGCAGTTTTATTGATGCCTACGAGCAGTACTTC
- TRBJ2-3 19 - TRBV11-2 CASSLVGAHRVGLTDTQYF TGTGCCAGCAGCTTAGTGGGGGCCCACAGGGTCGGTTTGACAGATACGCAGTATTTT
- TRBJ2-5 12 - TRBV30 CAWSSGQETQYF TGTGCCTGGAGTAGCGGCCAAGAGACCCAGTACTTC
- TRBJ1-2 11 - TRBV20-1 CSARDRGVYTF TGCAGTGCTAGAGATCGGGGTGTTTACACCTTC
- TRBJ2-6 19 - TRBV15 CATSLGPNLGAFGANVLTF TGTGCCACCAGCCTTGGACCCAACCTGGGGGCCTTCGGGGCCAACGTCCTGACTTTC
once TRBJ2-5 13 TRBD2 TRBV28 CASSFLAGKTQYF TGTGCCAGCAGTTTTTTAGCGGGAAAGACCCAGTACTTC
- TRBJ1-5 15 TRBD1 TRBV6-5 CASNNRGQGRQPQHF TGTGCCAGCAATAATAGGGGACAGGGTAGGCAGCCCCAGCATTTT
- TRBJ2-7 14 TRBD2 TRBV6-5 CASSRLAGAPEQYF TGTGCCAGCAGTCGACTAGCGGGAGCGCCCGAGCAGTACTTC
- TRBJ1-4 12 - TRBV6-5 CASSYPRGFLFF TGTGCCAGCAGTTACCCCCGGGGGTTTTTGTTTTTT
- TRBJ2-7 17 TRBD1 TRBV24-1 CATSDSAGQGAVYEQYF TGTGCCACCAGTGATTCCGCCGGACAGGGGGCGGTGTACGAGCAGTACTTC
- TRBJ2-7 15 - TRBV7-8 CASSLTGDAGYEQYF TGTGCCAGCAGCTTAACTGGGGACGCGGGCTACGAGCAGTACTTC
- TRBJ2-1 8 - TRBV2 CASNPQFF TGTGCCAGCAACCCCCAGTTCTTC
- TRBJ2-2 12 - TRBV15 CATSSVLGELFF TGTGCCACCAGCAGCGTATTGGGGGAGCTGTTTTTT
- TRBJ2-7 14 - TRBV7-2 CASSLGPGWNEQYF TGTGCCAGCAGCTTAGGGCCGGGGTGGAACGAGCAGTACTTC
once TRBJ2-1 15 TRBD1 TRBV3-1/TRBV3-2 CASSQDGTGSNEQFF TGTGCCAGCAGCCAAGACGGGACAGGGAGTAATGAGCAGTTCTTC
- TRBJ1-3 15 - TRBV7-9 CASSLESSSGNTIYF TGTGCCAGCAGCTTAGAATCGAGCTCTGGAAACACCATATATTTT
- TRBJ2-1 14 TRBD1 TRBV5-4 CASSRDRGDNEQFF TGTGCCAGCAGCCGGGACAGGGGTGACAATGAGCAGTTCTTC
- TRBJ2-1 14 - TRBV7-2 CASSQPGWLNEQFF TGTGCCAGCAGCCAACCGGGGTGGCTTAATGAGCAGTTCTTC
once TRBJ1-2 12 - TRBV5-1 CASSLEGFGYTF TGCGCCAGCAGCTTAGAGGGGTTTGGCTACACCTTC
- TRBJ2-1 15 TRBD1 TRBV6-6 CATHPGQGIYNEQFF TGTGCCACCCACCCGGGACAGGGTATCTACAATGAGCAGTTCTTC
- TRBJ2-5 12 - TRBV11-2 CASSSRRWTQYF TGTGCCAGCAGTTCGCGAAGATGGACCCAGTACTTC
- TRBJ1-3 13 - TRBV4-2 CASRPYSGNTIYF TGTGCCAGCAGACCCTACTCTGGAAACACCATATATTTT
few TRBJ1-6 16 TRBD1 TRBV5-1 CASSSEGQGYNSPLHF TGCGCCAGCAGCTCGGAGGGACAGGGCTATAATTCACCCCTCCACTTT
few TRBJ2-7 14 - TRBV30 CAWGTGRNSYEQYF TGTGCCTGGGGGACGGGACGGAACTCCTACGAGCAGTACTTC
- TRBJ2-3 11 - TRBV30 CASVTGYTQYF TGTGCCTCAGTTACAGGGTATACGCAGTATTTT
- TRBJ1-2 14 - TRBV9 CASSVGEGIYGYTF TGTGCCAGCAGCGTAGGAGAGGGAATCTATGGCTACACCTTC
- TRBJ2-1 16 TRBD2 TRBV19 CASSNPGRAHYNEQFF TGTGCCAGTAGCAACCCCGGGAGGGCTCATTACAATGAGCAGTTCTTC
- TRBJ1-6 15 - TRBV18 CASSSSQGGNSPLHF TGTGCCAGCTCATCCTCCCAGGGTGGCAATTCACCCCTCCACTTT
- TRBJ1-2 11 - TRBV12-3/TRBV12-4 CASGSPYGYTF TGTGCCAGTGGAAGCCCCTATGGCTACACCTTC